Each of the 26 T cell receptor beta chains below was sequenced from the same sample in a study of beta chain features in type 1 diabetes. As every portion of the isolated RNA was reverse transcribed, the sequencing read expressed TCRB transcripts. The table came from immunoSEQ multiplex PCR; TCRdb's copy has only in-frame clones and leaves some out. In the table there are under 400,000 clones, roughly a fifth of which are singletons. Specimen: naive CD4+ T cells from blood. These receptors came from a young woman in good health.

The chain joins TRBV9 to TRBJ2-1, with 10 bases fitting TRBD1. Germline trimming cut 4 bases from V and 1 base from J; bases unmatched to any gene: 5. CDR1 and CDR2 from the germline V gene are SGDLS and YYNGEE. This CDR3 is built from 16 residues. The CDR3 reads CASSLTDRGSYNEQFF. As DNA, the CDR3 is TGTGCCAGCAGCCTCACGGACAGGGGGTCCTACAATGAGCAGTTCTTC.

The V gene is TRBV10-3, the J gene TRBJ1-1, with D possibly matching TRBD1 (5 bases). Trimming shortened V by 7 bases and J by 1 base, and 16 bases separated the two germline ends. The germline V gene encodes CDR1 ENHRY and CDR2 SYGVKD. This CDR3 comprises 15 residues. The CDR3 bases are TGTGCCATCACCCCTGGAGGGGAGGAGAACACTGAAGCTTTCTTT. This sequence encodes CAITPGGEENTEAFF.

With regard to this clone: Other DNA sequences of this sample code for an identical CDR3. V gene TRBV7-2 combines with J gene TRBJ2-7, with 11 bases aligning to TRBD1. CDR1 and CDR2 (germline): SGHTA, FQGNSA. The J segment lost 4 bases and the V segment lost 5 bases, leaving 4 bases of the junction unmatched. The CDR3 is 14 residues long. The chain's CDR3 is CASSIGQGAYEQYF. CDR3 nucleotide sequence: TGTGCCAGCAGCATCGGACAGGGGGCTTACGAGCAGTACTTC.

V gene TRBV5-1 combines with J gene TRBJ2-7; TRBD1 aligns across 7 bases. CDR3 length: 14 residues. The germline V gene has CDR1 SGHRS and CDR2 YFSETQ. The V and J ends lost 0 bases and 2 bases, in that order; junction bases with no gene match: 2. The CDR3 region is CASSLGTGTYEQYF. The CDR3 DNA sequence: TGCGCCAGCAGCTTGGGGACAGGTACCTACGAGCAGTACTTC.

This clone was seen more than once but under ten times. V gene TRBV18 combines with J gene TRBJ1-1; a weak D match, TRBD1 (5 bases). Deletions cut 0 bases from V and 4 bases from J, with 12 bases between. CDR1 is KGHSH, CDR2 LQKENI, per germline. The CDR3 contains 15 residues. Here the CDR3 DNA reads TGTGCCAGCTCACCACCAACAGGTTTTGGCACTGAAGCTTTCTTT. It specifies CASSPPTGFGTEAFF. Together with reference TRBV18 and TRBJ1-1, the CDR3 gives the full variable domain: NAGVMQNPRHLVRRRGQEARLRCSPMKGHSHVYWYRQLPEEGLKFMVYLQKENIIDESGMPKERFSAEFPKEGPSILRIQQVVRGDSAAYFCASSPPTGFGTEAFFGQGTRLTVV.

The J gene is TRBJ1-3, the V gene TRBV4-1; no clear D gene. The CDR3 loop spans 14 amino acids. CDR1 and CDR2 (germline): MGHRA, YSYEKL. Trimming pared 6 bases from V and 0 bases from J, leaving 9 bases between. CDR3 protein: CASRGEGSGNTIYF. The CDR3 DNA follows: TGCGCCAGCAGAGGAGAGGGCTCTGGAAACACCATATATTTT.

This clone was seen a few times. The chain uses TRBV11-2 and TRBJ1-1, with TRBD1 identical over 9 bases. Germline V lookup: CDR1 SGHAT, CDR2 FQNNGV. The CDR3 totals 14 residues. Unmatched junction bases numbered 6, after V lost 5 bases and J lost 5 bases. This CDR3 is CASSVGQGGTEAFF. The CDR3 DNA reads TGTGCCAGCAGCGTGGGACAGGGAGGTACTGAAGCTTTCTTT.

This clone was detected a few times. CDR3 loop: CASSSNRGDGYTF. CDR3 DNA: TGTGCCAGCAGTTCAAACAGGGGGGATGGCTACACCTTC. The chain employs TRBV2 and TRBJ1-2; TRBD1 aligns across 8 bases. V lost 5 bases and J lost 6; bases outside the gene matches: 5. The CDR3 has 13 residues. Looked up from germline, CDR1 is SNHLY and CDR2 is FYNNEI.

The chain combines TRBV5-1 with TRBJ2-2, with D possibly being TRBD1 (5 bases). Germline-derived CDR1 and CDR2 are SGHRS and YFSETQ. Deletions cut 5 bases from V and 4 bases from J, with 9 bases between. The CDR3 has 13 amino acids. The CDR3 bases are TGCGCCAGCAGGTCCGACAGCACCGGGGAGCTGTTTTTT. Protein: CASRSDSTGELFF.

This rearrangement joins TRBV29-1 to TRBJ2-1; 8 bases map to TRBD1. CDR1 is SQVTM, CDR2 ANQGSEA, per germline. After removal of 7 bases from V and 4 bases from J, the junction contained 9 bases not matched to a gene. The CDR3 has 14 amino acids. DNA of the CDR3: TGCAGCGGGATCGCAGGGGGCTCGTACAATGAGCAGTTCTTC. This encodes CSGIAGGSYNEQFF.

V is TRBV29-1 and J is TRBJ2-1; 13 bases fit TRBD2. The CDR3 spans 15 residues. The V gene's germline CDR1 is SQVTM and CDR2 ANQGSEA. V dropped 5 bases and J dropped 9; count of bases not matched to a gene: 10. CDR3: CSVPGLAGALGEQFF. The CDR3 nucleotides are TGCAGCGTTCCTGGACTAGCGGGAGCCTTAGGTGAGCAGTTCTTC.

This clone was seen more than once but under ten times. The V call is TRBV30, the J call TRBJ1-1; perhaps TRBD1 as D (5 bases). The germline V and J ends were trimmed by 1 base and 5 bases, with 11 bases remaining between them. The germline gives CDR1 GTSNPN, CDR2 SVGIG (reference sequence). The CDR3 loop spans 13 amino acids. In DNA, the CDR3 is TGTGCCTGGAGTGCCGGGGGGAAGACTGAAGCTTTCTTT. It is translated as CAWSAGGKTEAFF.

The gene calls are TRBV9 and TRBJ1-2; 7 bases are shared with TRBD1. Trimming removed 0 bases from V and 2 bases from J; junction bases left unmatched: 4. The CDR3 spans 15 residues. CDR1 is SGDLS, CDR2 YYNGEE, per germline. Here the CDR3 reads CASSVEGGLNYGYTF. CDR3 DNA sequence: TGTGCCAGCAGCGTAGAAGGGGGCCTGAACTATGGCTACACCTTC.

This sequence joins TRBV5-1 and TRBJ1-1; D is perhaps TRBD1 (6 bases). Trimming left V 3 bases short and J 2 bases short, with 11 bases between. CDR1 and CDR2 (germline): SGHRS, YFSETQ. This CDR3 is built from 14 residues. The CDR3 loop reads CASSYGQRNTEAFF. The CDR3 DNA sequence: TGCGCCAGCAGCTACGGACAGCGTAACACTGAAGCTTTCTTT.

The chain links TRBV2 to TRBJ2-1, with D unresolved. The CDR3 is 14 amino acids. Germline V gene sequence: CDR1 SNHLY, CDR2 FYNNEI. V was cut by 4 bases and J by 8 bases, with 15 bases left in between. The CDR3 nucleotides are TGTGCCAGCAGTGCTGAGTCCCCCGGGTATGAGCAGTTCTTC. It translates to CASSAESPGYEQFF.

This chain links TRBV7-2 with TRBJ1-2; D possibly corresponds to TRBD1 (5 bases). V was clipped by 0 bases and J by 4 bases, with 6 bases between them. CDR1 and CDR2 (germline): SGHTA, FQGNSA. The CDR3 extends over 13 amino acids. The CDR3 loop reads CASSLAGGYGYTF. CDR3 sequence (DNA): TGTGCCAGCAGCTTAGCGGGGGGCTATGGCTACACCTTC.

This clone is a singleton in its sample. This chain links TRBV7-9 with TRBJ1-1; D call uncertain. In germline, CDR1 is SEHNR, CDR2 FQNEAQ (reference sequence). The CDR3 has 15 residues. The V end lost 1 base, the J end lost 0 bases, and 9 bases lay between the germline ends. This CDR3 reads CASSLEPAMNTEAFF. The CDR3 DNA follows: TGTGCCAGCAGCTTAGAGCCCGCTATGAACACTGAAGCTTTCTTT.

This clone was picked up a small number of times. The rearrangement links TRBV7-2 to TRBJ1-2, with TRBD1 matching 7 bases. After removal of 1 base from V and 4 bases from J, the junction contained 6 bases not matched to a gene. Germline V lookup: CDR1 SGHTA, CDR2 FQGNSA. The CDR3 is made up of 15 amino acids. CDR3 DNA: TGTGCCAGCAGCTTAGGAAGGGGGCGAAGCTATGGCTACACCTTC. Encoded protein: CASSLGRGRSYGYTF. The entire variable domain, with the rest obtained from reference TRBV7-2 and TRBJ1-2, is as follows: GAGVSQSPSNKVTEKGKDVELRCDPISGHTALYWYRQSLGQGLEFLIYFQGNSAPDKSGLPSDRFSAERTGGSVSTLTIQRTQQEDSAVYLCASSLGRGRSYGYTFGSGTRLTVV.

V and J are TRBV11-2 and TRBJ2-5; 7 bases are a match to TRBD1. CDR3 length equals 14 residues. With V trimmed by 0 bases and J by 4 bases, 2 bases remained unmatched. Germline CDR1 SGHAT, CDR2 FQNNGV. The CDR3, as DNA: TGTGCCAGCAGCTTAGAAGGGGGCCTAGAGACCCAGTACTTC. Its protein is CASSLEGGLETQYF.

This clone appeared a few times. V is TRBV9 and J is TRBJ2-4; TRBD2 might be the D (5 bases). The CDR3 sequence is 14 residues long. V was clipped by 2 bases and J by 7 bases, with 13 bases between them. Germline values: CDR1 SGDLS, CDR2 YYNGEE. CDR3 bases: TGTGCCAGCAGCGTGGGTCTTGGCGGGAACATTCAGTACTTC. Its translation: CASSVGLGGNIQYF.

In its sample, this clone was seen a few times. J is TRBJ2-7 and V is TRBV30, with 9 bases identical to TRBD2. CDR1 GTSNPN and CDR2 SVGIG come from the germline V gene (reference sequence). The length of the CDR3 is 16 residues. J gave up 4 bases and V 3 bases, and 13 bases lay outside the gene matches. CDR3 coding DNA: TGTGCCTGGAGGGGTCTAGCGGGACCCTATACGTACGAGCAGTACTTC. Its protein is CAWRGLAGPYTYEQYF.

This clone was observed a few times. The chain carries TRBV11-2 and TRBJ1-1, with TRBD1 matching over 8 bases. CDR1 SGHAT and CDR2 FQNNGV come from the germline V gene. Trimming cost V 4 bases and J 0 bases; bases outside gene matches: 4. The CDR3 sequence is 15 residues long. The CDR3 DNA reads as TGTGCCAGCAGCTCCCAGGGGGCCCTGAACACTGAAGCTTTCTTT. Translation: CASSSQGALNTEAFF.

This clone was counted between two and nine times. The chain is built from TRBV10-3 and TRBJ2-7; 12 bases line up with TRBD2. Germline CDR1 is ENHRY and CDR2 is SYGVKD. V was clipped by 8 bases and J by 1 base; unmatched bases: 3. The CDR3 sequence is 14 residues long. CDR3 nucleotide sequence: TGTGCCATCTCGGGACTAGCGGGTTCCTACGAGCAGTACTTC. It specifies CAISGLAGSYEQYF.

There are a few counts of this clone. V and J are TRBV7-8 and TRBJ2-5; maybe TRBD2 (5 bases). The CDR3 has 14 residues. V lost 0 bases to trimming and J lost 5 bases, with 10 bases between them. Germline lookup yields CDR1 SGHVS and CDR2 FQNEAQ. The CDR3 sequence: CASSLAPSRETQYF. The CDR3 nucleotides are TGTGCCAGCAGCTTAGCGCCTAGCCGGGAGACCCAGTACTTC.

This clone appeared a few times. J is TRBJ1-4 and V is TRBV7-2; D is undetermined. Germline V gives CDR1 SGHTA, CDR2 FQGNSA. V dropped 0 bases and J dropped 3 bases, with 8 bases sitting between them. This CDR3 is built from 15 residues. The CDR3 DNA sequence: TGTGCCAGCAGCTTAGCTCGGCAGGCTAATGAAAAACTGTTTTTT. Amino acid sequence: CASSLARQANEKLFF.

This clone was detected only a few times. The V and J genes are TRBV7-2 and TRBJ1-1, with 7 positions matching TRBD1. The CDR3 contains 14 residues. Per germline, CDR1 SGHTA and CDR2 FQGNSA. J gave up 4 bases and V 5 bases, and 7 bases lay outside the gene matches. Here the CDR3 reads CASSPQGVGTEAFF. The CDR3 DNA sequence: TGTGCCAGCAGCCCGCAGGGGGTGGGCACTGAAGCTTTCTTT.